This T cell receptor (beta chain) derives from a study of CD8 T cells in ankylosing spondylitis (TCRdb year 2017). In the study overall: To find TCR variants linked to disease, the study profiled T cell receptor beta repertoires in ankylosing spondylitis patients and healthy donors. Samples of peripheral blood were taken, and for ankylosing spondylitis patients, synovial fluid was collected as well. The full study cohort was made up of approximately 27 ankylosing spondylitis patients and over 90 healthy donors.

Data came from an Illumina HiSeq 2500. Quantitative 5'-RACE with molecular barcodes was used to prepare TCR beta libraries. The paper's data handling went like this. Disease-linked TCR variants were identified with a new computational method built on a probabilistic model of VDJ rearrangement. The public reads were run again by TCRdb, first through fastp at Q25 and then through MiXCR, and only productive beta chains were kept. CDR3 protein duplicates are merged, each entry listing the most common genes and DNA. These V and J calls originate from TCRdb's pipeline instead of the authors' own analysis. This sample holds around 770,000 distinct CDR3 sequences; around a fifth were observed only once. The ten largest account for 19% of the sample. Looking up the germline V gene (reference sequence) yields CDR1 DFQATT and CDR2 SNEGSKA. Inclusive of the bounding cysteine and phenylalanine, the CDR3 is 14 residues long. Just CDR3 DNA is preserved here, 42 bases in frame from base 1. V is shortened by 1 base, J by 1 base, and the region joining them spans 10 bases.

Broad study findings and their caveats: Some motif variants were previously reported in synovial fluid and blood of reactive arthritis patients, suggesting common disease-initiation mechanisms. In peripheral blood, the disease-linked clones were found at relatively low frequencies and had a CD8+ phenotype. Blood from ankylosing spondylitis patients appeared to be characterized by a TCR beta motif composed of under 10 highly homologous amino acid variants. Significant enrichment of the disease-linked clones was reported in matched synovial fluid samples from ankylosing spondylitis patients.

This clonotype turned up a few times. Its antigen target is currently unknown. Base qualities were left out, and no much larger clone turns up one base away. This receptor was obtained from a male donor with ankylosing spondylitis. The sample comprised blood, either unsorted or a sorted T cell fraction (not recorded which). The V gene is TRBV20-1 and the J gene is TRBJ1-1; the D gene is possibly TRBD1, with 5 bases matching. In nucleotide form, the sequence is TGCAGTGCTAGAGCCGTGGACAAGAACACTGAAGCTTTCTTT. This translates into CSARAVDKNTEAFF.